A selection of T cell receptor beta chains follows, all from one sample in a study of PD-1 blockade in classical Hodgkin lymphoma. Method: immunoSEQ multiplex PCR; TCRdb's copy keeps in-frame clones and lacks some. This sample has about 97,000 clones, with around 80% found just once. Here the sequenced sample was peripheral blood mononuclear cells (PBMCs), taken at baseline. The receptors come from a human donor with classical Hodgkin lymphoma. CDR3s include the opening cysteine and the closing phenylalanine or tryptophan. Some rows have no size entry. The others give once, few or many, or a class for an expanded clone.

j_call: TRBJ1-2
v_call: TRBV7-2
clone_size: -
cdr3_aa: CASQEGGAAPPRTF

j_call: TRBJ1-4
v_call: TRBV14
clone_size: -
cdr3_aa: CASSQGDRGYEKLFF

j_call: TRBJ1-5
v_call: TRBV2
clone_size: -
cdr3_aa: CASSEGLPGNQPQHF

j_call: TRBJ2-7
v_call: TRBV19
clone_size: -
cdr3_aa: CASSIGGPWTSGPISEQYF

j_call: TRBJ2-3
v_call: TRBV6-1
clone_size: -
cdr3_aa: CASSGGRTDTQYF

j_call: TRBJ1-1
v_call: TRBV5-4
clone_size: once
cdr3_aa: CASSRVDRNTEAFF

j_call: TRBJ1-2
v_call: TRBV7-6
clone_size: -
cdr3_aa: CASSLAGGGAYTF

j_call: TRBJ2-2
v_call: TRBV6-1
clone_size: -
cdr3_aa: CASRIFEGPGELFF

j_call: TRBJ1-2
v_call: TRBV18
clone_size: -
cdr3_aa: CASSPLDTYGYTF

j_call: TRBJ2-5
v_call: TRBV6-5
clone_size: -
cdr3_aa: CASSSPHRGLGETQYF

j_call: TRBJ1-4
v_call: TRBV6-6
clone_size: -
cdr3_aa: CASGGRGNEKLFF

j_call: TRBJ2-1
v_call: TRBV28
clone_size: -
cdr3_aa: CASRDSREQFF

j_call: TRBJ2-2
v_call: TRBV2
clone_size: -
cdr3_aa: CASSPGQGSRELFF

j_call: TRBJ2-5
v_call: TRBV2
clone_size: -
cdr3_aa: CASSAPGQGGETQYF

j_call: TRBJ2-6
v_call: TRBV23-1
clone_size: -
cdr3_aa: CASSQGGVVFSGANVLTF

j_call: TRBJ2-2
v_call: TRBV7-6
clone_size: -
cdr3_aa: CASSSYVQGTPNTGELFF

j_call: TRBJ2-3
v_call: TRBV10-1
clone_size: -
cdr3_aa: CASSESSGRASGPGTDTQYF